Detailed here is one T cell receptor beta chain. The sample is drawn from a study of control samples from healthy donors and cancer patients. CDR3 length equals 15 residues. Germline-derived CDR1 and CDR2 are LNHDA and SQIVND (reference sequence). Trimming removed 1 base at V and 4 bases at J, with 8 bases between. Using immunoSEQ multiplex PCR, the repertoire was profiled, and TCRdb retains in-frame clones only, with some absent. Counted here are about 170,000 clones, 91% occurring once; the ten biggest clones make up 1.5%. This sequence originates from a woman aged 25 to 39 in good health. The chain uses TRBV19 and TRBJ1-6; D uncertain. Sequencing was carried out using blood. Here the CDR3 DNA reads TGTGCCAGTAGTATAGGGTCACGATATAATTCACCCCTCCACTTT. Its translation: CASSIGSRYNSPLHF.